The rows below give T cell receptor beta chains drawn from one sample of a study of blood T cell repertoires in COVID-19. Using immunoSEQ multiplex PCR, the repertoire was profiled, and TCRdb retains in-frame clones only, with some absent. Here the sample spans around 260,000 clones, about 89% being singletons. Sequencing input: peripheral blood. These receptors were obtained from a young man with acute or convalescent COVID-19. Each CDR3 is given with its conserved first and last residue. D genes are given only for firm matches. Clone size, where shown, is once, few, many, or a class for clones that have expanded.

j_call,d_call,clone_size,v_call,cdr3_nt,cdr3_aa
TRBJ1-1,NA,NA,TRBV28,TGTGCCAGCGAGACAGAACTTAACACTGAAGCTTTCTTT,CASETELNTEAFF
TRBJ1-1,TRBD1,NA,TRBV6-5,TGTGCCACCCGGACAGGGACCACTGAAGCTTTCTTT,CATRTGTTEAFF
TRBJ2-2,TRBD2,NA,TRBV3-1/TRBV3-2,TGTGCCAGCAGCCAAGGAATCCTAGCGGGAGTAGTCGGGGAGCTGTTTTTT,CASSQGILAGVVGELFF
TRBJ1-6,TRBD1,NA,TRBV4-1,TGCGCCAGCAGCCAAGGACAGGGGAGATATAATTCACCCCTCCACTTT,CASSQGQGRYNSPLHF
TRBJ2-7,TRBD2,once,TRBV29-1,TGCAGCGTTGAAGATCTTAGACTAGCGGGGACCTACGAGCAGTACTTC,CSVEDLRLAGTYEQYF
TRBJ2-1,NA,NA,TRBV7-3,TGTGCCAGCAGTTTAACCCCCCGCCAGTTTTACAATGAGCAGTTCTTC,CASSLTPRQFYNEQFF
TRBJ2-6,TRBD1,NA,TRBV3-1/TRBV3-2,TGTGCCAGCAGCCAAGGGACAGGGGGGGCCGGGGCCAACGTCCTGACTTTC,CASSQGTGGAGANVLTF
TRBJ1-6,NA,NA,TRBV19,TGTGCCAGTAGTAGGGCATACCATAATTCACCCCTCCACTTT,CASSRAYHNSPLHF
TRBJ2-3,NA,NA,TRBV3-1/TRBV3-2,TGTGCCAGCAGCCGACAAGTTAGGTTCACAGATACGCAGTATTTT,CASSRQVRFTDTQYF
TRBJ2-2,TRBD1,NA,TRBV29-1,TGCAGCGTTGAAGACCTCAGGGACAGACCCACCGGGGAGCTGTTTTTT,CSVEDLRDRPTGELFF
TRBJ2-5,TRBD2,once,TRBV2,TGTGCCAGCAGTTACCTGGGAGTAGCGGGAGAGACCCAGTACTTC,CASSYLGVAGETQYF
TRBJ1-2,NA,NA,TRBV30,TGTGCCTGGAGTACGACAGATGGCTACACCTTC,CAWSTTDGYTF
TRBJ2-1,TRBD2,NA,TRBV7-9,TGTGCCAGCAGCTCCAGCGGGAGGGCCTTAGATGAGCAGTTCTTC,CASSSSGRALDEQFF